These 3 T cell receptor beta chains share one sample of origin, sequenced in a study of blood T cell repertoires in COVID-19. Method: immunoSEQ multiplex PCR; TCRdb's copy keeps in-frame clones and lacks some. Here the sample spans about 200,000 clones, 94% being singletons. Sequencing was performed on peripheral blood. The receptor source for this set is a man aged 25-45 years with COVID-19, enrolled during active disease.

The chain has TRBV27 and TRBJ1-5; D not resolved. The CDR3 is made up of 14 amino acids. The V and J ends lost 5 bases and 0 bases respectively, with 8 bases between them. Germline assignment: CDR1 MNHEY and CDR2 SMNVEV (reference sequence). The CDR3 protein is CASSPTYSNQPQHF. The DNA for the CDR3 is TGTGCCAGCAGTCCAACATATAGCAATCAGCCCCAGCATTTT.

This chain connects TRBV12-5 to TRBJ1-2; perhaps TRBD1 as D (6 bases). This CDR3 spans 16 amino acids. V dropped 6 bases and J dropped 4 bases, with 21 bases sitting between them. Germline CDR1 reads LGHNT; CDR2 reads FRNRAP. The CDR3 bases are TGTGCTAGTGGGTATACTCCACGGGACACAGTCTATGGCTACACCTTC. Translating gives CASGYTPRDTVYGYTF.

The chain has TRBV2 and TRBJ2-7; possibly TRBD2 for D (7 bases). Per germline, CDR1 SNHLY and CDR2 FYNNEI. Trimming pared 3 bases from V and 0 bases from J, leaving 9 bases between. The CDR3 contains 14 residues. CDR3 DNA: TGTGCCAGCAGTGACGGGGGGCTCTCCTACGAGCAGTACTTC. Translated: CASSDGGLSYEQYF.